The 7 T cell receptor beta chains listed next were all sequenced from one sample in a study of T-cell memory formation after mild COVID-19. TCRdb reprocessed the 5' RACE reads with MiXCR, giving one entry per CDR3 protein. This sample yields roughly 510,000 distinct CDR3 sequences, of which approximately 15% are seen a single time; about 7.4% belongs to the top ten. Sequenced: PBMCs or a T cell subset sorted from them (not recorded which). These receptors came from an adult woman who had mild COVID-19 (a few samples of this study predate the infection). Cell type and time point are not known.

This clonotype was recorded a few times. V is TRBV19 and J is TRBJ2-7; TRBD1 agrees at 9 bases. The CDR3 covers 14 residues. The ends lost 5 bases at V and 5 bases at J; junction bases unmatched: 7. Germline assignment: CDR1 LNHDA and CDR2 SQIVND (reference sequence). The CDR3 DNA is TGTGCCAGTAGTGCCGGGACAGGGCGACACGAGCAGTACTTC. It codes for CASSAGTGRHEQYF.

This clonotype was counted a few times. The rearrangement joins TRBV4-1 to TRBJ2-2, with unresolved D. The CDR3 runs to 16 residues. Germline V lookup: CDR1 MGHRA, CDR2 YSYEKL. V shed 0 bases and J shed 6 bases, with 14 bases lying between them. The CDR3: CASSQDTHSPAGELFF. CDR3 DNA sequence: TGCGCCAGCAGCCAAGACACTCACTCTCCGGCCGGGGAGCTGTTTTTT.

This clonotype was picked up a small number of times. CDR3: CAISGQLSGNTIYF. The CDR3 DNA is TGTGCCATCAGTGGACAGCTCTCTGGAAACACCATATATTTT. The chain combines TRBV10-3 with TRBJ1-3, with TRBD1 as a possible D gene (5 bases). Germline CDR1 and CDR2: ENHRY and SYGVKD. CDR3 size: 14 residues. Trimming stripped 4 bases from V and 0 bases from J, with 7 bases between.

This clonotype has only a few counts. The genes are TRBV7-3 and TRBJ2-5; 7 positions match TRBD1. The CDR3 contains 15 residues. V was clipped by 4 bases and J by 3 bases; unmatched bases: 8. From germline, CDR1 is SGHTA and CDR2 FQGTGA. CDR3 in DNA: TGTGCCAGCAGCTCCTCCGGGACAGCGGAAGAGACCCAGTACTTC. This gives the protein CASSSSGTAEETQYF.

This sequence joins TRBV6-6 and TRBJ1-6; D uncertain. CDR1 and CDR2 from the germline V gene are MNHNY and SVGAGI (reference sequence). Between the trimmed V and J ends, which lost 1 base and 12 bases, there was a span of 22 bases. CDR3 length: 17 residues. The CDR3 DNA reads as TGTGCCAGCAGTTACTTCTCAATGGGGTCAGTCCGCGAACCCCTCCACTTT. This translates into CASSYFSMGSVREPLHF.

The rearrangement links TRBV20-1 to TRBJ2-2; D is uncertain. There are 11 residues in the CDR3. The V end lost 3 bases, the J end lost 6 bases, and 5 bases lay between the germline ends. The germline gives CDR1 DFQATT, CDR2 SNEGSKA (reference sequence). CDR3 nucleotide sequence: TGCAGTGCTAGTTCTCCCGGGGAGCTGTTTTTT. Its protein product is CSASSPGELFF.

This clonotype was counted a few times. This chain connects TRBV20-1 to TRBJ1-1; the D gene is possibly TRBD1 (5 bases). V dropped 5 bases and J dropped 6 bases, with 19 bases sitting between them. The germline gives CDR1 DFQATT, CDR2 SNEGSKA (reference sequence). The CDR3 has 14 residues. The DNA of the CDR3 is TGCAGTGCTCCCGAGGTGGGCAGGGCCGCTGAAGCTTTCTTT. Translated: CSAPEVGRAAEAFF.